These 9 T cell receptor beta chains originate from one sample sequenced in a study of T cells in Graves' hyperthyroidism and ophthalmopathy. Researchers took RNA transcripts and amplified the TCR beta CDR3 regions from them. HTBI primers drove first-round RT-PCR of the TCR CDR3. MiXCR, run by TCRdb on the multiplex PCR reads, gives a single entry per CDR3 protein. The table lists fewer than 900,000 distinct CDR3 sequences, about 17% of them singletons, with around 17% in the top ten. The specimen was blood. The receptors come from a woman aged 45-65 years with Graves' hyperthyroidism that later progressed to Graves' ophthalmopathy.

The sample holds a few counts of this clonotype. CDR3 DNA: TGCGCCAGCAGCCCCTATTTCGCGGGTATGAACACTGAAGCTTTCTTT. This sequence encodes CASSPYFAGMNTEAFF. The chain couples TRBV5-1 to TRBJ1-1, with unresolved D. This CDR3 spans 16 amino acids. Germline V gene lookup returns CDR1 SGHRS and CDR2 YFSETQ. V lost 4 bases and J lost 0, with 16 bases in between. Supplemented by reference TRBV5-1 and TRBJ1-1, the full variable domain reads KAGVTQTPRYLIKTRGQQVTLSCSPISGHRSVSWYQQTPGQGLQFLFEYFSETQRNKGNFPGRFSGRQFSNSRSEMNVSTLELGDSALYLCASSPYFAGMNTEAFFGQGTRLTVV.

The CDR3 sequence is CASSRRDKTPYTGELFF. CDR3 in DNA: TGTGCCAGCAGCCGTCGGGACAAAACGCCGTACACCGGGGAGCTGTTTTTT. This chain uses TRBV7-9 with TRBJ2-2; D possibly corresponds to TRBD1 (6 bases). CDR3 size: 17 residues. V was cut by 5 bases and J by 3 bases, with 19 bases left in between. From germline, CDR1 is SEHNR and CDR2 FQNEAQ (reference sequence).

This clonotype was seen a few times. J is TRBJ1-2 and V is TRBV20-1; D is possibly TRBD1 (6 bases). Per germline, CDR1 DFQATT and CDR2 SNEGSKA (reference sequence). Trimming took off 5 bases at V and 4 bases at J, with 11 bases between the two ends. The CDR3 loop spans 12 amino acids. The CDR3 region has the DNA TGCAGTGCTGGGGACACGTCCTATGGCTACACCTTC. This sequence encodes CSAGDTSYGYTF.

With regard to this clonotype: A much larger clone lies a single base off, so this may be a read error. V is TRBV12-3 or TRBV12-4 and J is TRBJ2-7, with D possibly TRBD2 on 6 matching bases. Trimming removed 10 bases at V and 2 bases at J, with 18 bases between. There are 14 residues in the CDR3. The chain's CDR3 is CANSPGLGTYEQYF. The CDR3 nucleotides are TGTGCCAACAGCCCGGGACTGGGCACCTACGAGCAGTACTTC.

Remarks on this clonotype: This may come from a read error, since a much larger clone is one base off. The chain couples TRBV12-3 or TRBV12-4 to TRBJ2-1, with 7 positions matching TRBD1. This CDR3 has 15 amino acids. J was trimmed by 4 bases and V by 5 bases; bases with no gene match: 8. The CDR3 spells CASSGEGTVYNEQFF. Here the CDR3 DNA reads TGTGCCAGCAGTGGGGAAGGGACAGTATACAATGAGCAGTTCTTC.

This clonotype has a count of ten or more. The rearrangement joins TRBV6-5 to TRBJ1-1; D possibly corresponds to TRBD1 (5 bases). This CDR3 spans 15 amino acids. Germline V gene data show CDR1 as MNHEY and CDR2 as SVGAGI. V was shortened by 2 bases and J by 0 bases, with 10 bases between the two germline ends. The CDR3 sequence: CASSYVGAVNTEAFF. DNA of the CDR3: TGTGCCAGCAGTTACGTCGGGGCAGTGAACACTGAAGCTTTCTTT.

This clonotype occurred many times. The chain has TRBV11-1 and TRBJ2-7, with a weak D call TRBD2 (6 bases). Trimming cost V 4 bases and J 0 bases, with 10 bases left between them. The CDR3 loop spans 14 amino acids. Germline CDR1 is SGHAT and CDR2 is FQDESV (reference sequence). The chain's CDR3 is CASSSGTYSYEQYF. In nucleotides, the CDR3 is TGTGCCAGCAGCTCCGGGACTTACTCCTACGAGCAGTACTTC. The full variable domain, with the rest looked up from reference TRBV11-1 and TRBJ2-7, is EAEVAQSPRYKITEKSQAVAFWCDPISGHATLYWYRQILGQGPELLVQFQDESVVDDSQLPKDRFSAERLKGVDSTLKIQPAELGDSAMYLCASSSGTYSYEQYFGPGTRLTVT.

The chain has TRBV20-1 and TRBJ2-2; TRBD1 matches at 7 bases. V was pared by 1 base and J by 3 bases, with 5 bases of the junction left unmatched. CDR1 is DFQATT and CDR2 is SNEGSKA in the germline V gene (reference sequence). The CDR3 runs to 15 residues. The CDR3 DNA reads TGCAGTGCTAGAGGCCGGGACAGAGACACCGGGGAGCTGTTTTTT. It specifies CSARGRDRDTGELFF.

This clonotype was seen a handful of times. The chain employs TRBV7-2 and TRBJ2-4; D is perhaps TRBD2 (6 bases). Trimming pared 6 bases from V and 8 bases from J, leaving 17 bases between. The CDR3 is 14 amino acids. Germline lookup yields CDR1 SGHTA and CDR2 FQGNSA. The CDR3 loop reads CASRRDWSQDIQYF. The DNA for the CDR3 is TGTGCCAGCAGGAGGGACTGGAGTCAGGACATTCAGTACTTC.